This T cell receptor (beta chain) was profiled in a study of shared clonotypes between healthy human individuals. Adult Caucasians living in Nashville, Tennessee made up all of the donors. The table came from immunoSEQ multiplex PCR; TCRdb's copy has only in-frame clones and leaves some out. The sample has a few million clones, around 94% seen once. This clone was seen once. Antigen specificity is unknown. The CDR3 length is 14 residues. Per germline, CDR1 MNHEY and CDR2 SVGAGI. The trim removed 2 bases at V and 6 bases at J, leaving 5 bases unmatched. Study outcomes and limitations: Generation probability values for non-shared clonotypes were lower than those for clonotypes shared by all four donors.

The sequence was collected from a young man in good health. The sequencing input was naive CD4+ T cells sorted from blood. Sample subset: CD45RA+ positively selected. The chain joins TRBV6-5 to TRBJ1-1; 8 positions agree with TRBD1. The CDR3 is CASSYGQGGAEAFF. The CDR3 nucleotides read TGTGCCAGCAGTTACGGACAGGGAGGGGCTGAAGCTTTCTTT.